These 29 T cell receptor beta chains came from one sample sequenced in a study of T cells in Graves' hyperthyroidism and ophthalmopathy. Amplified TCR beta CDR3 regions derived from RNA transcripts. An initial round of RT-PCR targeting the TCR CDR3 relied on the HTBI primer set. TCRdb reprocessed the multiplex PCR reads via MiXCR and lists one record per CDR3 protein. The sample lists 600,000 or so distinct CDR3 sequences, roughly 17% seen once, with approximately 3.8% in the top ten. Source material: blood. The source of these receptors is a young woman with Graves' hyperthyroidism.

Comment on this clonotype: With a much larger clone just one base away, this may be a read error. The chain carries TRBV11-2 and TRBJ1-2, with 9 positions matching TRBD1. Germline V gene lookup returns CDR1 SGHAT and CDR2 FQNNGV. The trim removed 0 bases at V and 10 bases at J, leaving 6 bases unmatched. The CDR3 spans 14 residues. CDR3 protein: CASSLERTGDDYTF. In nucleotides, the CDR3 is TGTGCCAGCAGCTTAGAAAGGACAGGGGATGACTACACCTTC. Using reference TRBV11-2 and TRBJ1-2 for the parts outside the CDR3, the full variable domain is EAGVAQSPRYKIIEKRQSVAFWCNPISGHATLYWYQQILGQGPKLLIQFQNNGVVDDSQLPKDRFSAERLKGVDSTLKIQPAKLEDSAVYLCASSLERTGDDYTFGSGTRLTVV.

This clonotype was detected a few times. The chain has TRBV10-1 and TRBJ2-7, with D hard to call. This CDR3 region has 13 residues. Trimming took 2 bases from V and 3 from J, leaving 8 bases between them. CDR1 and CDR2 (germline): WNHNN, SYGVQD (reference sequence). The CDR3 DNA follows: TGCGCCAGCAGTGAGGGGATGAGCTACGAGCAGTACTTC. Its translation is CASSEGMSYEQYF.

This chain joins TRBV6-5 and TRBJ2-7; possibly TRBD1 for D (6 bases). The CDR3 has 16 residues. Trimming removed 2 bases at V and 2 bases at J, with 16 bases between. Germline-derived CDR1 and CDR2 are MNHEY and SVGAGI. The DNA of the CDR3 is TGTGCCAGCAGTTACCGCCGGGACAAAAAAGCCTACGAGCAGTACTTC. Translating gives CASSYRRDKKAYEQYF.

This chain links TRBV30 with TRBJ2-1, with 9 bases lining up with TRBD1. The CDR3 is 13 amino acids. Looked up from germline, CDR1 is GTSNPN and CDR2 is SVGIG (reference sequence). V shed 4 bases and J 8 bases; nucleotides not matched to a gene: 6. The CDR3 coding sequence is TGTGCCTGGACTAGGACAGGGGTTGATGAGCAGTTCTTC. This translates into CAWTRTGVDEQFF.

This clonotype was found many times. The CDR3 loop is CASSWDRGGEQYF. The CDR3 DNA follows: TGTGCCAGCAGCTGGGACAGGGGAGGCGAGCAGTACTTC. The V call is TRBV6-1, the J call TRBJ2-7; 10 nucleotides align to TRBD1. The V segment lost 6 bases and the J segment 6 bases; nucleotides outside the gene matches: 5. The CDR3 length is 13 residues. Germline-derived CDR1 and CDR2 are MNHNS and SASEGT.

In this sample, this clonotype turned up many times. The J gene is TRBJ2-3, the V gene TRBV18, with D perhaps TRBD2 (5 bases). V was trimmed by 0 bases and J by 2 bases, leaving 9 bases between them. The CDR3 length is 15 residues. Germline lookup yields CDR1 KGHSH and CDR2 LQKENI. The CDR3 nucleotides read TGTGCCAGCTCACCACCCGAGAGGGCCACAGATACGCAGTATTTT. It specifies CASSPPERATDTQYF.

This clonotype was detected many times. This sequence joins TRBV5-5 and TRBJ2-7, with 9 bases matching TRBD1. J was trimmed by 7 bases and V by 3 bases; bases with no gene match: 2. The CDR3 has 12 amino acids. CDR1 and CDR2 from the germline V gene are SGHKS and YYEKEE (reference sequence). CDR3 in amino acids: CASSWTGEEQYF. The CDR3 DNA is TGTGCCAGCAGCTGGACAGGGGAAGAGCAGTACTTC.

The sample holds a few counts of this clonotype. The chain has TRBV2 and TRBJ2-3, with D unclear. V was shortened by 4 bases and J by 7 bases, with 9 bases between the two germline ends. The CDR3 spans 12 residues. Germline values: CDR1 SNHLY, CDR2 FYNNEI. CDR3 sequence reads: CASSGPLNTQYF. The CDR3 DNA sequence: TGTGCCAGCAGTGGACCGCTTAATACGCAGTATTTT.

The CDR3, as DNA: TGTGCCAGCAGCTTGGGCGGGAGGGCCGCCAATGAGCAGTTCTTC. Its protein product is CASSLGGRAANEQFF. V gene TRBV7-3 combines with J gene TRBJ2-1; 9 nucleotides align to TRBD2. The V gene's germline CDR1 is SGHTA and CDR2 FQGTGA. V lost 3 bases and J lost 6; bases outside the gene matches: 6. The CDR3 loop spans 15 amino acids.

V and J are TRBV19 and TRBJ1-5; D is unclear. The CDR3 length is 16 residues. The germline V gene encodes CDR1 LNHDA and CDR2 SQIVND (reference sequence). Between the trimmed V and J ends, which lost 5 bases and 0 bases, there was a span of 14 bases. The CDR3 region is CASSHERHNSNQPQHF. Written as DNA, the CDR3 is TGTGCCAGTAGTCACGAGCGACATAATAGCAATCAGCCCCAGCATTTT.

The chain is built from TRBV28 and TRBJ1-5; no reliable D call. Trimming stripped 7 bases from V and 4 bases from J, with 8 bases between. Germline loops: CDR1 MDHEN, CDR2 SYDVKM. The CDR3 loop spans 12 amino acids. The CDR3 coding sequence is TGTGCCAGCATTTGGGGAAATCAGCCCCAGCATTTT. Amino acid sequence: CASIWGNQPQHF.

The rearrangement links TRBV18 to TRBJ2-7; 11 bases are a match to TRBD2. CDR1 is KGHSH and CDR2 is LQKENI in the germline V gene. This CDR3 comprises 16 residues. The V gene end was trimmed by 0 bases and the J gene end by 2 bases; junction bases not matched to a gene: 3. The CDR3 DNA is TGTGCCAGCTCACCACCTAGCGGGAGGGCCACCTACGAGCAGTACTTC. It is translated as CASSPPSGRATYEQYF.

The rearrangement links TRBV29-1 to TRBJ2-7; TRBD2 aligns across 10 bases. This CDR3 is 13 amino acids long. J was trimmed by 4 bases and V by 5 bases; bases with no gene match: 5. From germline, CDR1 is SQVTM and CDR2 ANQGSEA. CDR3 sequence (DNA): TGCAGCGTTTGGGCTAGCGGGAGTTACGAGCAGTACTTC. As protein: CSVWASGSYEQYF.

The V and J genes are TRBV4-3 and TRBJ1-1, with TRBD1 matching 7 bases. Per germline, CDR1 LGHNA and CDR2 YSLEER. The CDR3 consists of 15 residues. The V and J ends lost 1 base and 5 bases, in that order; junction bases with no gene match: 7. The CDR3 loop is CASSQVARGGTEAFF. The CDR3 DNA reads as TGCGCCAGCAGCCAAGTTGCCAGGGGGGGGACTGAAGCTTTCTTT.

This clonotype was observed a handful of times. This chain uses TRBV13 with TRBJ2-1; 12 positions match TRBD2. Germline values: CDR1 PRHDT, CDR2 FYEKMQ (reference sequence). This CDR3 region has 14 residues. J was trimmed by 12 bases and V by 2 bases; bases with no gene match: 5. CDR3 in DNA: TGTGCCAGCAGCTTACGACTAGCGGGAGAGGTGCAGTTCTTC. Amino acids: CASSLRLAGEVQFF.

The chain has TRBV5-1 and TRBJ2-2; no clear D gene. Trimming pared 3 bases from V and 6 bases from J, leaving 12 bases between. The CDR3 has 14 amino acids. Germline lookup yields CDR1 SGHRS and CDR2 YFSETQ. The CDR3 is CASSSVVRSGELFF. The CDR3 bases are TGCGCCAGCAGCTCCGTGGTTCGGTCCGGGGAGCTGTTTTTT.

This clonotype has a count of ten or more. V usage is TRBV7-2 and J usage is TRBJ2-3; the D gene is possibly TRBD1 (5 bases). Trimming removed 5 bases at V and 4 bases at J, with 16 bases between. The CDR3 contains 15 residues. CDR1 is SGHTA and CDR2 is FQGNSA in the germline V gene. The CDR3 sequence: CASSIAFQGADTQYF. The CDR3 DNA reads TGTGCCAGCAGCATCGCCTTCCAAGGGGCAGATACGCAGTATTTT.

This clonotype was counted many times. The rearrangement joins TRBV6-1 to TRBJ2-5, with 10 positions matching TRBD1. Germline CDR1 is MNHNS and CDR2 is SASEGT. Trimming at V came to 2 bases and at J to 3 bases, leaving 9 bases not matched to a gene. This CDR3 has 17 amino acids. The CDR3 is CASSEFRFGQGEETQYF. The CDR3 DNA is TGTGCCAGCAGTGAATTCCGATTCGGACAGGGGGAAGAGACCCAGTACTTC.

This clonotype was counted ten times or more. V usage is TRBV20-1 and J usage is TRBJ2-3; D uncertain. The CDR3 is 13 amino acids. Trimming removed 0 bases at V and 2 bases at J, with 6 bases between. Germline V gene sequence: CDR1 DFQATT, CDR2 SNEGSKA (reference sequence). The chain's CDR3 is CSAREPNTDTQYF. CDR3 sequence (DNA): TGCAGTGCTAGAGAGCCCAACACAGATACGCAGTATTTT.

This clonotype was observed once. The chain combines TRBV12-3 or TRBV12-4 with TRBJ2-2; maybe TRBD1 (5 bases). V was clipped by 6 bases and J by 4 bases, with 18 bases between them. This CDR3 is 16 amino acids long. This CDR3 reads CASSQDPEGATGELFF. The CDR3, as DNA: TGTGCCAGCAGCCAAGATCCGGAAGGGGCCACCGGGGAGCTGTTTTTT.

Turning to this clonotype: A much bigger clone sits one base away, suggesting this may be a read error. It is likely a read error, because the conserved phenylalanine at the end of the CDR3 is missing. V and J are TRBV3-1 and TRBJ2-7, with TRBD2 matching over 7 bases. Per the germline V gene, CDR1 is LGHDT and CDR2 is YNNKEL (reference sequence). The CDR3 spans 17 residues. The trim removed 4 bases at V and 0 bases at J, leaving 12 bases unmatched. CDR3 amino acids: CASSPDPIGLDSYEQYL. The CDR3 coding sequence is TGTGCCAGCAGCCCCGACCCGATAGGACTAGACTCCTACGAGCAGTACCTC.

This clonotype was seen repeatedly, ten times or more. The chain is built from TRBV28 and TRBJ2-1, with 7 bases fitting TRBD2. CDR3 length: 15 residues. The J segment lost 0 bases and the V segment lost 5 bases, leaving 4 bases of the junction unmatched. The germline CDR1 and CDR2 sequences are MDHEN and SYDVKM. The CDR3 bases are TGTGCCAGCAGTACGCGGGAGAGCTCCTACAATGAGCAGTTCTTC. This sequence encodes CASSTRESSYNEQFF.

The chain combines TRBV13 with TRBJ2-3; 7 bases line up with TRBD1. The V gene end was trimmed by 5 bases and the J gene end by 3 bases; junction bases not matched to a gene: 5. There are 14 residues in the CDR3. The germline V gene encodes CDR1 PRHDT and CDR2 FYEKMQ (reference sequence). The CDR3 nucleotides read TGTGCCAGCAGCACCCGACAGGGAACAGATACGCAGTATTTT. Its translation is CASSTRQGTDTQYF. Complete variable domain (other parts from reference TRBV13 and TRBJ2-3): AAGVIQSPRHLIKEKRETATLKCYPIPRHDTVYWYQQGPGQDPQFLISFYEKMQSDKGSIPDRFSAQQFSDYHSELNMSSLELGDSALYFCASSTRQGTDTQYFGPGTRLTVL.

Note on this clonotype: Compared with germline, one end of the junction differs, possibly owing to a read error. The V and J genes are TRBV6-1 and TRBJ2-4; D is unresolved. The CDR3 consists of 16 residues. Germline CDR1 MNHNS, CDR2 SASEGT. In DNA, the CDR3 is TGCGCCAGCAGTGAGGACGGCGTGGTGGCCAAAAACATTCAGTACTTC. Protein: CASSEDGVVAKNIQYF.

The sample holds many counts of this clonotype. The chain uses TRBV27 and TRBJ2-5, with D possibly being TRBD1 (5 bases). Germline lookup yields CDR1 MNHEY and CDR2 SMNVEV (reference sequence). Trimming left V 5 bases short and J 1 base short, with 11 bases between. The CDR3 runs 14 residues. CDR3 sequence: CASSAAGSQETQYF. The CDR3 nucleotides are TGTGCCAGCAGTGCCGCAGGGTCCCAAGAGACCCAGTACTTC.

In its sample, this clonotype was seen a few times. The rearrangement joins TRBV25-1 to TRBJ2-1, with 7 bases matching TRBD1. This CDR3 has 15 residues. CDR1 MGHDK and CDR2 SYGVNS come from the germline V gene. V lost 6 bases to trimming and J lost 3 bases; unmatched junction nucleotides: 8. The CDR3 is CASSAAGGVYNEQFF. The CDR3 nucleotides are TGTGCCAGCAGCGCTGCAGGGGGAGTCTACAATGAGCAGTTCTTC. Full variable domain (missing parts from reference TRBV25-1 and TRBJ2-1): EADIYQTPRYLVIGTGKKITLECSQTMGHDKMYWYQQDPGMELHLIHYSYGVNSTEKGDLSSESTVSRIRTEHFPLTLESARPSHTSQYLCASSAAGGVYNEQFFGPGTRLTVL.

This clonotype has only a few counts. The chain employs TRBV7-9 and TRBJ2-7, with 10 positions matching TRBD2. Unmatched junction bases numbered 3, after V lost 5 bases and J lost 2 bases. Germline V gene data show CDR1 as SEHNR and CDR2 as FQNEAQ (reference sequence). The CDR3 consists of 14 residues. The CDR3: CASSQLAGPYEQYF. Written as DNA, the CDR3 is TGTGCCAGCAGCCAACTAGCGGGACCCTACGAGCAGTACTTC.

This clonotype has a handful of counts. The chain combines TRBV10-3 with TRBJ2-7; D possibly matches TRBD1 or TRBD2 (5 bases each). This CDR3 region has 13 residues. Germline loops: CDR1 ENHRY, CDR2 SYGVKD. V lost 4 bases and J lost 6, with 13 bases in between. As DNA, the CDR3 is TGTGCCATCAGTGCCAGGGTCCGGGGCGAGCAGTACTTC. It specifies CAISARVRGEQYF.

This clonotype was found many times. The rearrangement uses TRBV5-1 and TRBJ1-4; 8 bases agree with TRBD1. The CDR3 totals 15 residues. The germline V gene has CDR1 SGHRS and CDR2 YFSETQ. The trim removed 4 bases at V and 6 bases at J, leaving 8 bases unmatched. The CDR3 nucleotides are TGCGCCAGCAGCGGCACAGGGGGTGAGGATGAAAAACTGTTTTTT. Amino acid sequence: CASSGTGGEDEKLFF.